The present T cell receptor (beta chain) was sequenced within a study of blood T cell repertoires in COVID-19. Overall study context: PBMCs, B-cell-depleted T cells, or T cells provided the cDNA or gDNA that made up the material.

TCRdb's table, derived via immunoSEQ multiplex PCR, lists solely in-frame clones and lacks some. The sample has approximately 530,000 clones; 70% to 90% are singletons. The CDR3 is 13 residues long. V dropped 5 bases and J dropped 0 bases, with 6 bases sitting between them. Patients at the Seattle site were enrolled during active infection and followed longitudinally. V is TRBV12-3 or TRBV12-4 and J is TRBJ2-3; D unresolved. The sequence came from a woman aged 45 to 65 with COVID-19, enrolled during active disease. Sequencing input: peripheral blood. The CDR3 DNA follows: TGTGCCAGCAGTACACCGAGCACAGATACGCAGTATTTT. This sequence encodes CASSTPSTDTQYF.